This TCR beta chain was found in a study of T-cell reconstitution after alpha-beta-depleted transplantation in children (dated by TCRdb to the mid-2010s). Turning to the overall study: T-cell immune reconstitution after TCRalphabeta/CD19-depleted allogeneic hematopoietic cell transplantation in children was quantitatively tracked in the study by means of TCR repertoire profiling.

Findings and caveats that apply to the study as a whole: In some patients, the high TCRbeta diversity seen at day 60 was put down to recipient T cells and intrathymic progenitors that had survived conditioning. The frequencies of hyperexpanded clones fell over the following months, and after one year, T-cell counts and TCRbeta diversity were mostly attributed to newly produced T cells. About two months after transplant, the apparently early recovery of alphabetaT-cell counts reportedly depended on just several hundred clones that had expanded rapidly and came from non-depleted graft cells.

Library preparation employed PCR. The instrument was an Illumina HiSeq 2500. To normalize quantification of the TCRbeta repertoire, the TCR libraries were built with molecular barcoding that relied on unique molecular identifiers. TCRdb trimmed the raw reads at Q25, called clones with MiXCR and kept productive beta chains. Each entry merges the rows of one CDR3 protein and shows their most common DNA and genes. In all, the sample holds hundreds of thousands of distinct CDR3 sequences, and roughly 15% of those were seen once. About 5% of the sample is in the top ten clones. The germline V gene encodes CDR1 SGHVS and CDR2 FQNEAQ. The CDR3 measures 15 amino acids from cysteine to phenylalanine. The DNA shown is the 45-base CDR3, in frame from base 1. Trimming leaves V shorter by 5 bases and J shorter by 8 bases, with the junction holding 11 bases beyond the gene matches. About this clonotype itself: Its target antigen remains unknown. No clone much larger than this one lies a single base away; base qualities are absent.

In the paper's terms, the treatment or condition label means: allogeneic hematopoietic cell transplantation with graft depleted of TCRalphabeta T cells and CD19 B cells. TCRalphabeta/CD19-depleted allogeneic hematopoietic cell grafts were given to the transplant recipients, all of whom were children. The chain joins TRBV7-8 to TRBJ2-1; the junction holds 8 bases that match TRBD1. Sequenced material: PBMCs, mostly from graft donor cells, taken 360 days after TCRalphabeta/CD19-depleted stem cell transplant. This receptor was taken from a male patient between 10 and 17 years old who had a stem cell transplant for acute lymphoblastic leukemia, so the T cells may come from the graft donor. The sequence in DNA is TGTGCCAGCAGCCCACTAAGACAGGGGAGGTATGAGCAGTTCTTC. It codes for CASSPLRQGRYEQFF.